This T cell receptor beta chain was captured in a study of CD8+ T cells in alopecia areata. Study findings and constraints: Researchers report lesional scalp, most notably alopecia totalis/universalis, outstripped normal scalp in clonality. With patients, TCR sharing proved less clear than in mice, a difference possibly related to HLA.

Comments on this clone: Its antigen is not known. Other DNA sequences from this sample encode an identical CDR3 as well.

There are 14 residues in the CDR3. Trimming pared 1 base from V and 0 bases from J, leaving 8 bases between. The germline V gene has CDR1 SGDLS and CDR2 YYNGEE. cDNA reverse transcribed from extracted RNA served as the sequencing template. Sequenced by immunoSEQ multiplex PCR; TCRdb stores in-frame clones only, minus some. The repertoire holds some 100,000 clones, with around two fifths as singletons. This receptor was taken from a human donor with alopecia areata. The chain joins TRBV9 to TRBJ2-7; D not resolved. Sample: CD4+ T cells sorted from blood. The CDR3 here is CASSVLGSSYEQYF. As DNA, the CDR3 is TGTGCCAGCAGCGTACTTGGAAGCTCCTACGAGCAGTACTTC.